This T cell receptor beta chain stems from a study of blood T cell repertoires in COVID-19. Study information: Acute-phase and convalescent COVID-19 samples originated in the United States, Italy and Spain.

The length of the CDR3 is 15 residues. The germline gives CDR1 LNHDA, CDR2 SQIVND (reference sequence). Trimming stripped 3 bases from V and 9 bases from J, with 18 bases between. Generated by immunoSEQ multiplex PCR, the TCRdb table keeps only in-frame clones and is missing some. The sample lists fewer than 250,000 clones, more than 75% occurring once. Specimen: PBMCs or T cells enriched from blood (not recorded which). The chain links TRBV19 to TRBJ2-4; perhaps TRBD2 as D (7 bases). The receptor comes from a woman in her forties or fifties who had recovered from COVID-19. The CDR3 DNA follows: TGTGCCAGTAGTATGAGGGGGGGGAGAAATGGCATTCAGTACTTC. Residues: CASSMRGGRNGIQYF. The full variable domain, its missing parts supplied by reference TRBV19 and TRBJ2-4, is DGGITQSPKYLFRKEGQNVTLSCEQNLNHDAMYWYRQDPGQGLRLIYYSQIVNDFQKGDIAEGYSVSREKKESFPLTVTSAQKNPTAFYLCASSMRGGRNGIQYFGAGTRLSVL.